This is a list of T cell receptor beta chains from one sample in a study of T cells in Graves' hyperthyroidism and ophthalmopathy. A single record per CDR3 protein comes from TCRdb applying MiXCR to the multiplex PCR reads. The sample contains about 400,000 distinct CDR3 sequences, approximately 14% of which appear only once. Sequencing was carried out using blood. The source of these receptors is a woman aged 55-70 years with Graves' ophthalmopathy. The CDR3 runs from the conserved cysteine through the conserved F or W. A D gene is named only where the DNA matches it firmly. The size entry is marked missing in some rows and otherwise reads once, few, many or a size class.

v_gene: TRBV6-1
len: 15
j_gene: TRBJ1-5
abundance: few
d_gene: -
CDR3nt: TGTGCCAGCAGTGACAGGGCAAGAGGCAATCAGCCCCAGCATTTT
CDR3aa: CASSDRARGNQPQHF

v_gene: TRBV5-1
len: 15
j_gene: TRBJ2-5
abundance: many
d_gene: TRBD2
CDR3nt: TGCGCCAGCAGCCCACTACTAGCGGGAGAAGAGACCCAGTACTTC
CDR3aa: CASSPLLAGEETQYF

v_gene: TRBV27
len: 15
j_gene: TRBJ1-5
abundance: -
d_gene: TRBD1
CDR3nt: TGTGCCAGCAGTGACAGGGGGGGGGACAATCAGCCCCAGCATTTT
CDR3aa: CASSDRGGDNQPQHF

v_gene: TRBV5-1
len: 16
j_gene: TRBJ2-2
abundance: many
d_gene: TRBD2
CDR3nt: TGCGCCAGCAGAAAGTGGGCGGGAGAGGTGACCGGGGAGCTGTTTTTT
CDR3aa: CASRKWAGEVTGELFF

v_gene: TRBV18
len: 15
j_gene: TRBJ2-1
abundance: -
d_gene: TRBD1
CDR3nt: TGTGCCAGCTCAGGACCGGGACAGGGATACAATGAGCAGTTCTTC
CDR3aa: CASSGPGQGYNEQFF

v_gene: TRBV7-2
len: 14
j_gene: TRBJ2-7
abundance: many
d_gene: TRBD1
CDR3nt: TGTGCCAGCACCCGACAGGGGCTCTACTACGAGCAGTACTTC
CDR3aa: CASTRQGLYYEQYF

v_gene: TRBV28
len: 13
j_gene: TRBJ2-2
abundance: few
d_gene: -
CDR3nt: TGTGCCAGCAGTTTTGATGGATTCGGGGAGCTGTTTTTT
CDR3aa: CASSFDGFGELFF

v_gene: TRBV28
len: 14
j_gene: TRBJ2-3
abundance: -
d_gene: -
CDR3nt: TGTGCCAGCAGTTTATTTGGGGACACAGATACGCAGTATTTT
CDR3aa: CASSLFGDTDTQYF

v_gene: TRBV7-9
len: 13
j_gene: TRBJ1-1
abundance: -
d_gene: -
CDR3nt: TGTGCCAGCAGTTTCAGGCCCCCAGTGGCAGCTTTCTTT
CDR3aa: CASSFRPPVAAFF

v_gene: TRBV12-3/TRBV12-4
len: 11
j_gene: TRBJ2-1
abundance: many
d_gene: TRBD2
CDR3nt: TGTGCCAGCAGGAAGACTAGCGGGCAGTTCTTC
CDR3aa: CASRKTSGQFF

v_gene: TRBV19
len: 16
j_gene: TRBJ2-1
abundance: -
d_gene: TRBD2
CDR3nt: TGTGCCAGTAGCTCGACTAGCGGGAGAGTGAAGAATGAGCAGTTCTTC
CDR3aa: CASSSTSGRVKNEQFF

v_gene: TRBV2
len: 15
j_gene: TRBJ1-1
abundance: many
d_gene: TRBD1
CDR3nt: TGTGCCAGCAGCTACCAGGGGGCTGGGAACACTGAAGCTTTCTTT
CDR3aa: CASSYQGAGNTEAFF

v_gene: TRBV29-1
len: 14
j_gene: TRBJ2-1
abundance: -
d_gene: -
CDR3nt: TGCAGCGTCTTGGGGGGCAATCAAGCCAATGAGCAGTTCTTC
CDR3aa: CSVLGGNQANEQFF

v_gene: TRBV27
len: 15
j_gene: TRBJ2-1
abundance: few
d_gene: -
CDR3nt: TGTGCAACACAGGGGGGGAGCTCAGGTTACAATGAGCAGTTCTTC
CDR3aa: CATQGGSSGYNEQFF

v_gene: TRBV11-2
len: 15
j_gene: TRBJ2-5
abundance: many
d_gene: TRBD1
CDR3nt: TGTGCCAGCAGCCAGACAGGGTCCGATAGGGAGACCCAGTACTTC
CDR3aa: CASSQTGSDRETQYF

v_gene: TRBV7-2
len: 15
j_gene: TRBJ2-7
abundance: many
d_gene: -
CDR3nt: TGTGCCAGCAGCTTTGTCGGCAGGGGCCTGAGCGAGCAGTACTTC
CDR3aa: CASSFVGRGLSEQYF

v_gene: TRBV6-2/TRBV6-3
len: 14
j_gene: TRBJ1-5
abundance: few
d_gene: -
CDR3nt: TGTGCCAGCCGAGGGGTGCCCTACAATCAGCCCCAGCATTTT
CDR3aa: CASRGVPYNQPQHF